This T cell receptor (beta chain) was obtained from a study of T cells in Graves' hyperthyroidism and ophthalmopathy. The CDR3 consists of 14 residues. CDR1 and CDR2 from the germline V gene are LGHNA and YNFKEQ. With 4 bases removed from V and 9 bases from J, the gap between germline ends came to 18 bases. Amplification targeted TCR beta CDR3 regions from RNA transcripts. Researchers ran a first-round RT-PCR on the TCR CDR3 using the HTBI primer set. TCRdb independently ran MiXCR on the multiplex PCR reads; one entry per CDR3 protein. The sample holds more than 500,000 distinct CDR3 sequences, 46% seen once.

Material for sequencing was peripheral blood or thyroid tissue (not recorded which). The clonotype comes from an adult woman with Graves' disease, either hyperthyroidism or ophthalmopathy (not recorded which). The chain recombines TRBV4-2 with TRBJ2-5, with D perhaps TRBD2 (5 bases). CDR3 DNA: TGTGCCAGCAGCCTAGATAATCGAGGGCAGCCCCAGTACTTC. It encodes CASSLDNRGQPQYF.